This entry lists 27 T cell receptor beta chains sequenced from one sample in a study of blood T cell repertoires in COVID-19. The data were produced by immunoSEQ multiplex PCR, yet TCRdb's version contains in-frame clones alone and is incomplete. Among about 170,000 clones listed, roughly four fifths were seen once. The sample was peripheral blood. The origin of the receptors is a man between 65 and 80 years old with active or convalescent COVID-19.

This clone was seen just once. The chain recombines TRBV7-7 with TRBJ2-3, with 7 positions matching TRBD1. The V gene's germline CDR1 is SSHAT and CDR2 FNYEAQ (reference sequence). Germline trimming cut 2 bases from V and 3 bases from J; bases unmatched to any gene: 5. The length of the CDR3 is 15 residues. CDR3 DNA: TGTGCCAGCAGCTTATCGACAGGGTGGACAGATACGCAGTATTTT. Encoded protein: CASSLSTGWTDTQYF.

This clone has a handful of counts. V is TRBV11-3 and J is TRBJ2-5; maybe TRBD1 (5 bases). Trimming took off 4 bases at V and 6 bases at J, with 15 bases between the two ends. Germline V gene lookup returns CDR1 SGHNT and CDR2 YENEEA. The CDR3 is made up of 14 amino acids. The CDR3 DNA reads as TGTGCCAGCAGCTACGGACATTTCCCAAAGACCCAGTACTTC. This encodes CASSYGHFPKTQYF.

The chain is built from TRBV6-2 or TRBV6-3 and TRBJ1-2; TRBD1 matches 7 bases. V lost 5 bases, J lost 4 bases, and 10 bases stayed unmatched. CDR3 size: 15 residues. Germline loops: CDR1 MNHEY, CDR2 SVGEGT. The CDR3, as DNA: TGTGCCAGCAGTACCGAAGGGGGCGTCGTCTATGGCTACACCTTC. Translation: CASSTEGGVVYGYTF.

This chain uses TRBV5-4 with TRBJ2-1; possibly TRBD2 for D (5 bases). Trimming pared 5 bases from V and 0 bases from J, leaving 12 bases between. The CDR3 runs 15 residues. Germline V gene lookup returns CDR1 SGHNT and CDR2 YYREEE (reference sequence). CDR3 DNA sequence: TGTGCCAGCAGTTCAAGCGGAGTCTCCTACAATGAGCAGTTCTTC. It translates to CASSSSGVSYNEQFF.

The CDR3 spells CASSQSGGFYRSGANVLTF. The DNA for the CDR3 is TGCGCCAGCAGTCAATCGGGGGGGTTCTACCGCTCTGGGGCCAACGTCCTGACTTTC. The chain links TRBV23-1 to TRBJ2-6, with 7 bases lining up with TRBD2. TRBV23-1 falls under the ORF class, with uncertain function. With 0 bases clipped from V and 0 bases from J, the junction kept 8 bases outside the gene matches. CDR3 length: 19 amino acids.

This clone was seen only a few times. The genes are TRBV19 and TRBJ2-7; 8 bases are a match to TRBD1. Germline assignment: CDR1 LNHDA and CDR2 SQIVND (reference sequence). This CDR3 is built from 13 residues. The V gene end was trimmed by 8 bases and the J gene end by 7 bases; junction bases not matched to a gene: 10. CDR3 sequence reads: CASSPTGAREQYF. The CDR3 DNA is TGTGCCAGTTCCCCGACAGGGGCTCGGGAGCAGTACTTC.

CDR3 coding DNA: TGTGCCAGCAGCTTGGATAGCGGGGTCTACGAGCAGTACTTC. It codes for CASSLDSGVYEQYF. The chain carries TRBV5-4 and TRBJ2-7, with 8 positions matching TRBD2. Germline-derived CDR1 and CDR2 are SGHNT and YYREEE (reference sequence). V was pared by 0 bases and J by 3 bases, with 2 bases of the junction left unmatched. The CDR3 totals 14 residues.

The CDR3 sequence: CASSADRSSYEQYF. The CDR3 nucleotides are TGTGCCAGCTCAGCGGACAGGTCCTCCTACGAGCAGTACTTC. J is TRBJ2-7 and V is TRBV18, with 7 bases lining up with TRBD1. This CDR3 is 14 amino acids long. Looked up from germline, CDR1 is KGHSH and CDR2 is LQKENI. V lost 5 bases, J lost 0 bases, and 4 bases stayed unmatched.

This chain connects TRBV12-3 or TRBV12-4 to TRBJ2-1; D call uncertain. V lost 5 bases to trimming and J lost 2 bases, with 7 bases between them. The CDR3 runs to 13 residues. The CDR3 coding sequence is TGTGCCAGCAGTCCCCAGACCTACAATGAGCAGTTCTTC. Protein: CASSPQTYNEQFF.

The rearrangement joins TRBV30 to TRBJ1-2, with TRBD1 as a possible D gene (6 bases). With 0 bases removed from V and 6 bases from J, the gap between germline ends came to 14 bases. The CDR3 is 14 amino acids. Germline-derived CDR1 and CDR2 are GTSNPN and SVGIG (reference sequence). The DNA of the CDR3 is TGTGCCTGGAGTGTAGGATACAGGGAAAATGGCTACACCTTC. It yields the protein CAWSVGYRENGYTF.

The genes are TRBV7-2 and TRBJ2-5; 7 bases align to TRBD2. The ends lost 2 bases at V and 5 bases at J; junction bases unmatched: 8. The CDR3 is made up of 15 amino acids. Germline V lookup: CDR1 SGHTA, CDR2 FQGNSA. CDR3 amino acids: CASSLSGLGGETQYF. The CDR3 coding sequence is TGTGCCAGCAGCTTAAGTGGACTAGGAGGGGAGACCCAGTACTTC.

This chain uses TRBV9 with TRBJ2-7; D gene unclear. The germline V gene encodes CDR1 SGDLS and CDR2 YYNGEE. The ends were cut back, 1 base at V and 6 bases at J, with 14 bases in the middle. The CDR3 consists of 14 residues. CDR3 sequence reads: CASSVTSALGEQYF. CDR3 DNA sequence: TGTGCCAGCAGCGTAACAAGCGCACTGGGCGAGCAGTACTTC.

This chain links TRBV18 with TRBJ1-1; 7 bases agree with TRBD1. Germline values: CDR1 KGHSH, CDR2 LQKENI. Trimming cost V 5 bases and J 1 base; bases outside gene matches: 1. The CDR3 loop spans 13 amino acids. The CDR3 loop is CASSGTENTEAFF. The CDR3 DNA sequence: TGTGCCAGCTCAGGGACAGAGAACACTGAAGCTTTCTTT.

J is TRBJ2-7 and V is TRBV6-5; TRBD1 is a possible D gene (5 bases). V was trimmed by 4 bases and J by 7 bases, leaving 11 bases between them. Per the germline V gene, CDR1 is MNHEY and CDR2 is SVGAGI. The length of the CDR3 is 12 residues. The DNA for the CDR3 is TGTGCCAGCAGTTGGGCAGGGTTAGAGCAGTACTTC. Its translation is CASSWAGLEQYF.

The rearrangement joins TRBV5-5 to TRBJ1-4; TRBD1 matches 7 bases. The CDR3 is 15 amino acids. CDR1 is SGHKS and CDR2 is YYEKEE in the germline V gene (reference sequence). J was trimmed by 8 bases and V by 3 bases; bases with no gene match: 10. The CDR3 nucleotides read TGTGCCAGCAGCTCAGGGCAACAGGGGAGGGAAAAACTGTTTTTT. It is translated as CASSSGQQGREKLFF.

The rearrangement uses TRBV5-1 and TRBJ2-6, with D uncertain. Trimming shortened V by 0 bases and J by 0 bases, and 10 bases separated the two germline ends. Germline V gene lookup returns CDR1 SGHRS and CDR2 YFSETQ. The CDR3 covers 17 residues. In DNA form, the CDR3 reads TGCGCCAGCAGCTTGGTTACTTCCCGCTCTGGGGCCAACGTCCTGACTTTC. Protein sequence: CASSLVTSRSGANVLTF.

CDR3 protein: CASSAGSPELRFPGYEQYF. The CDR3, as DNA: TGTGCCAGCAGCGCCGGGTCGCCAGAACTCAGGTTTCCGGGGTACGAGCAGTACTTC. V gene TRBV9 combines with J gene TRBJ2-7, with D possibly being TRBD2 (5 bases). The CDR3 totals 19 residues. Trimming shortened V by 3 bases and J by 4 bases, and 29 bases separated the two germline ends. Germline CDR1 is SGDLS and CDR2 is YYNGEE. The full variable domain, with the rest looked up from reference TRBV9 and TRBJ2-7, is DSGVTQTPKHLITATGQRVTLRCSPRSGDLSVYWYQQSLDQGLQFLIQYYNGEERAKGNILERFSAQQFPDLHSELNLSSLELGDSALYFCASSAGSPELRFPGYEQYFGPGTRLTVT.

CDR3 protein: CASQGQGKGNEQFF. The CDR3 DNA follows: TGTGCCTCTCAAGGGCAGGGGAAAGGGAATGAGCAGTTCTTC. This sequence joins TRBV28 and TRBJ2-1, with a possible D match to TRBD1 (6 bases). The V end was cut by 11 bases, the J end by 7 bases, with 21 bases between. The CDR3 loop spans 14 amino acids. The V gene's germline CDR1 is MDHEN and CDR2 SYDVKM.

The V gene is TRBV7-2, the J gene TRBJ1-5, with no clear D. The CDR3 contains 14 residues. Trimming removed 5 bases at V and 2 bases at J, with 10 bases between. CDR1 and CDR2 from the germline V gene are SGHTA and FQGNSA. The DNA for the CDR3 is TGTGCCAGCAGCCCCTGGCCTGGCAATCAGCCCCAGCATTTT. It is translated as CASSPWPGNQPQHF.

The chain joins TRBV11-2 to TRBJ1-4; 7 nucleotides agree with TRBD1. This CDR3 is 15 amino acids long. The junction had 11 bases not matched to a gene; V was cut back by 5 bases and J by 8 bases. Germline assignment: CDR1 SGHAT and CDR2 FQNNGV. This chain's CDR3 is CASSNRTGGREKLFF. In DNA form, the CDR3 reads TGTGCCAGCAGCAATAGGACAGGAGGGAGAGAAAAACTGTTTTTT. The full variable domain, in which reference TRBV11-2 and TRBJ1-4 provide the parts outside the CDR3, is EAGVAQSPRYKIIEKRQSVAFWCNPISGHATLYWYQQILGQGPKLLIQFQNNGVVDDSQLPKDRFSAERLKGVDSTLKIQPAKLEDSAVYLCASSNRTGGREKLFFGSGTQLSVL.

On this clone: Other DNA sequences within the sample encode an identical CDR3. V usage is TRBV6-5 and J usage is TRBJ1-6; D unclear. Per germline, CDR1 MNHEY and CDR2 SVGAGI. V dropped 6 bases and J dropped 6 bases, with 12 bases sitting between them. This CDR3 comprises 14 residues. This CDR3 reads CASRPDGSNSPLHF. The CDR3 region has the DNA TGTGCCAGCAGACCGGACGGGAGTAATTCACCCCTCCACTTT.

J is TRBJ2-3 and V is TRBV7-9, with 13 nucleotides matching TRBD2. CDR1 and CDR2 (germline): SEHNR, FQNEAQ (reference sequence). The length of the CDR3 is 16 residues. The J segment lost 5 bases and the V segment lost 5 bases, leaving 7 bases of the junction unmatched. Written as DNA, the CDR3 is TGTGCCAGCAGCCCGGGACTAGCGGGAAGGCAAGATACGCAGTATTTT. Translation gives CASSPGLAGRQDTQYF.

The chain couples TRBV30 to TRBJ2-5; the match to TRBD1 covers 9 bases. The CDR3 is made up of 15 amino acids. The V gene's germline CDR1 is GTSNPN and CDR2 SVGIG (reference sequence). V trimming: 5 bases; J trimming: 1 base; junction bases outside the gene matches: 8. The CDR3 nucleotides read TGTGCCTGGGACAGGGGGAGCCCTTTCCAAGAGACCCAGTACTTC. As protein: CAWDRGSPFQETQYF. Full variable domain (rest looked up from reference TRBV30 and TRBJ2-5): SQTIHQWPATLVQPVGSPLSLECTVEGTSNPNLYWYRQAAGRGLQLLFYSVGIGQISSEVPQNLSASRPQDRQFILSSKKLLLSDSGFYLCAWDRGSPFQETQYFGPGTRLLVL.

DNA for the CDR3: TGTGCCAGCAGCTTATTTGCGGGACAAGAGACCCAGTACTTC. Translation gives CASSLFAGQETQYF. V usage is TRBV7-2 and J usage is TRBJ2-5; TRBD2 might be the D (6 bases). Trimming cost V 2 bases and J 2 bases, with 9 bases left between them. The CDR3 consists of 14 residues. CDR1 is SGHTA, CDR2 FQGNSA, per germline. The whole variable domain, remainder taken from reference TRBV7-2 and TRBJ2-5, is GAGVSQSPSNKVTEKGKDVELRCDPISGHTALYWYRQSLGQGLEFLIYFQGNSAPDKSGLPSDRFSAERTGGSVSTLTIQRTQQEDSAVYLCASSLFAGQETQYFGPGTRLLVL.

Only a few counts were recorded for this clone. The chain is built from TRBV25-1 and TRBJ1-4; D possibly corresponds to TRBD1 (5 bases). V dropped 4 bases and J dropped 5 bases, with 14 bases sitting between them. This CDR3 spans 15 amino acids. Germline CDR1 is MGHDK and CDR2 is SYGVNS. Here the CDR3 DNA reads TGTGCCAGCAGTGCCAGACAGCGCCCAAATGAAAAACTGTTTTTT. It encodes CASSARQRPNEKLFF.

This chain links TRBV18 with TRBJ1-1, with D uncertain. Germline values: CDR1 KGHSH, CDR2 LQKENI. The V gene lost 3 bases and the J gene lost 1 base, with 9 bases spanning the gap. The CDR3 is 14 residues long. CDR3 sequence (DNA): TGTGCCAGCTCACCCCGGAGGGAGAACACTGAAGCTTTCTTT. This codes for CASSPRRENTEAFF.

The CDR3 coding sequence is TGCGCCAGCAGCTTGGATTGGACTAGCGGGAACACCGGGGAGCTGTTTTTT. Its translation is CASSLDWTSGNTGELFF. The chain links TRBV5-1 to TRBJ2-2; 10 bases align to TRBD2. Germline lookup yields CDR1 SGHRS and CDR2 YFSETQ. The CDR3 is 17 residues long. The trim removed 0 bases at V and 1 base at J, leaving 3 bases unmatched.